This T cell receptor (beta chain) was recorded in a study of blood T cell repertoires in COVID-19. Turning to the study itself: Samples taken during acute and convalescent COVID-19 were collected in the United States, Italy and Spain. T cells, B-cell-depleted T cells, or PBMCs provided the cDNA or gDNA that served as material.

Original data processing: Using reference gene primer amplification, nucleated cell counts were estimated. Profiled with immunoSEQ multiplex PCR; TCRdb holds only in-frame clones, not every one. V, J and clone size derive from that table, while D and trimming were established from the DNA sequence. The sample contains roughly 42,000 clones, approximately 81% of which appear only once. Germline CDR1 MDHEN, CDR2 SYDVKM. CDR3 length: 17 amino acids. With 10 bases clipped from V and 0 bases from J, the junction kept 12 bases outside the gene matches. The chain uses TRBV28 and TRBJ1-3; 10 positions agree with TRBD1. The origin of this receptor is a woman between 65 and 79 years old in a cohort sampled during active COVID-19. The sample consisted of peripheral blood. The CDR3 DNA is TGTGCCACCCTGGGGGACAGGGGAAAATTCTCTGGAAACACCATATATTTT. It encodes CATLGDRGKFSGNTIYF.